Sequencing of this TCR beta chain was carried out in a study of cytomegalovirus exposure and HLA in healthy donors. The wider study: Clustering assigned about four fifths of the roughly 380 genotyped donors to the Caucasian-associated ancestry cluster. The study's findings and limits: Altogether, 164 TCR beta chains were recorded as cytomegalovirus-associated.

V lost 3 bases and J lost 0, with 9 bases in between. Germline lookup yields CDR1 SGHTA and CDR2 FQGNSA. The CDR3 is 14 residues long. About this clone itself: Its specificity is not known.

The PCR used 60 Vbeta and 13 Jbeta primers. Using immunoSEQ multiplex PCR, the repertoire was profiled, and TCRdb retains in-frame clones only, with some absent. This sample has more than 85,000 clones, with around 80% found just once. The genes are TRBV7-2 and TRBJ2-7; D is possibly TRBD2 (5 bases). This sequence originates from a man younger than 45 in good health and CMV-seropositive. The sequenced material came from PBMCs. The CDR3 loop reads CASSFRGSSYEQYF. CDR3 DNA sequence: TGTGCCAGCAGCTTTAGAGGGAGCTCCTACGAGCAGTACTTC.